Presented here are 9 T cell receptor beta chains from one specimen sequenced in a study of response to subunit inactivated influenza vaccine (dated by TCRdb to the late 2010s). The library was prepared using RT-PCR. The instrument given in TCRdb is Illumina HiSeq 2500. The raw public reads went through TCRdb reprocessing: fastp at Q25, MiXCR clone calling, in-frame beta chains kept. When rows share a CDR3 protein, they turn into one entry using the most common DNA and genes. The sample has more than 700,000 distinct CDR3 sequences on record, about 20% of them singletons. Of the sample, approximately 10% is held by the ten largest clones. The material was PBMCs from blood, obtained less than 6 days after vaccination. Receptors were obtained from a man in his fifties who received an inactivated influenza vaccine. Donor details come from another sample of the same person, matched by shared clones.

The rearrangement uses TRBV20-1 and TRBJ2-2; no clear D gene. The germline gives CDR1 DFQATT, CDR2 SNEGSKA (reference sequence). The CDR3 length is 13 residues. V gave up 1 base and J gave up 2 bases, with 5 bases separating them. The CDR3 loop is CSARGDNTGELFF. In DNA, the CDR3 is TGCAGTGCTAGAGGTGACAACACCGGGGAGCTGTTTTTT.

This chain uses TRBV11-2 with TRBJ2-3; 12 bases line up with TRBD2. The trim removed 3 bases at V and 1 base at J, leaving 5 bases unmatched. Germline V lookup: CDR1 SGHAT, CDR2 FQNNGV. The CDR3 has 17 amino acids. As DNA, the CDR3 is TGTGCCAGCAGCTTCGGACTAGCGGGAAGGGGCACAGATACGCAGTATTTT. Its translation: CASSFGLAGRGTDTQYF. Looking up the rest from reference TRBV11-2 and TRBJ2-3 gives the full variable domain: EAGVAQSPRYKIIEKRQSVAFWCNPISGHATLYWYQQILGQGPKLLIQFQNNGVVDDSQLPKDRFSAERLKGVDSTLKIQPAKLEDSAVYLCASSFGLAGRGTDTQYFGPGTRLTVL.

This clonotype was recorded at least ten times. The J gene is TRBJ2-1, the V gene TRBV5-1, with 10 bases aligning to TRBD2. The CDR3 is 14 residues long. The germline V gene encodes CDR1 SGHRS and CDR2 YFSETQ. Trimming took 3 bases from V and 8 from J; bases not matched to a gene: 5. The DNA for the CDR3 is TGCGCCAGCAGCTGGAGGACTAGCGGCGATGAGCAGTTCTTC. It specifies CASSWRTSGDEQFF.

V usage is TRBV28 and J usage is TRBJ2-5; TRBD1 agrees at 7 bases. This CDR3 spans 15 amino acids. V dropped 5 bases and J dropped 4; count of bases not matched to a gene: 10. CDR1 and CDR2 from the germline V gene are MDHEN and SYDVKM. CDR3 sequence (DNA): TGTGCCAGCAGTCTCACGGGGACAGTCGGAGAGACCCAGTACTTC. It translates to CASSLTGTVGETQYF.

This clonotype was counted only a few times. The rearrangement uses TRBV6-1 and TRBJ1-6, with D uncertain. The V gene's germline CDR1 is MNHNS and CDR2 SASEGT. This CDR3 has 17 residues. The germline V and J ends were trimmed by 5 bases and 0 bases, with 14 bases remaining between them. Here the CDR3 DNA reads TGTGCCAGCAGTAGTTCGGCGCGGAGCTCCTATAATTCACCCCTCCACTTT. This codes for CASSSSARSSYNSPLHF.

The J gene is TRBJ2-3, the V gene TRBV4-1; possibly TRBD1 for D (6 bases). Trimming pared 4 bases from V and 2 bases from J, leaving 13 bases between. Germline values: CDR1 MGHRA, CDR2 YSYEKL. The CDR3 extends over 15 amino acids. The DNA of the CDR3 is TGCGCCAGCAGCCCCCGGGACACCTTCACAGATACGCAGTATTTT. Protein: CASSPRDTFTDTQYF.

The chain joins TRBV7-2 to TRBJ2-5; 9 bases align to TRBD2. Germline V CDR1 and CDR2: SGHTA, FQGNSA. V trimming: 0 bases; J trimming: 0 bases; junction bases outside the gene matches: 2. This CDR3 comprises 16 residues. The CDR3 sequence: CASSLALAGNQETQYF. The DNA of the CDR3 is TGTGCCAGCAGCTTAGCCCTAGCGGGAAACCAAGAGACCCAGTACTTC. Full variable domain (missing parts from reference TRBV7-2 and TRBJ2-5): GAGVSQSPSNKVTEKGKDVELRCDPISGHTALYWYRQSLGQGLEFLIYFQGNSAPDKSGLPSDRFSAERTGGSVSTLTIQRTQQEDSAVYLCASSLALAGNQETQYFGPGTRLLVL.

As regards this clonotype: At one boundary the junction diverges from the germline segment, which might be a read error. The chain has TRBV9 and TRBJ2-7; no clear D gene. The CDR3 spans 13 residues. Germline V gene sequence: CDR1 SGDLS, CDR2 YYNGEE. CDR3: CACSVGPSHEQYF. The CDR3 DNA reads TGTGCCTGCAGCGTAGGTCCCAGTCATGAGCAGTACTTC.

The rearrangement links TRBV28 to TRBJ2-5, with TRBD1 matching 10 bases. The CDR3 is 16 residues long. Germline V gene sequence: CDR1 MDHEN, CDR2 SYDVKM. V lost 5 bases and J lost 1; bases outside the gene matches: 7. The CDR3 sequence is CASSMAGQGGQETQYF. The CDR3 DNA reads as TGTGCCAGCAGTATGGCCGGACAGGGGGGCCAAGAGACCCAGTACTTC. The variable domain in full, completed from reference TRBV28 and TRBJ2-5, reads DVKVTQSSRYLVKRTGEKVFLECVQDMDHENMFWYRQDPGLGLRLIYFSYDVKMKEKGDIPEGYSVSREKKERFSLILESASTNQTSMYLCASSMAGQGGQETQYFGPGTRLLVL.